This TCR beta chain was profiled in a study of human T cells and chemical hapten exposure. Study-level information: Patients received weekly diphenylcyclopropenone doses to the scalp throughout the approximately 23-week study.

This sample's time point: patch test 1, 2 weeks after DPC sensitization. The treatment here: therapeutic diphenylcyclopropenone sensitization with weekly scalp DPC. The starting material, unfractionated whole blood, was used for total RNA extraction. The CDR3 extends over 15 amino acids. The ends lost 4 bases at V and 4 bases at J; junction bases unmatched: 5. The germline V gene encodes CDR1 MNHEY and CDR2 SVGEGT. TCRdb redid the calling of the RACE reads with MiXCR, one entry per CDR3 protein. This table holds 150,000 to 200,000 distinct CDR3 sequences, about 14% found once. The TCR originated in a woman under 40 with alopecia areata. Some clones in this sample may be carry-over from other donors' samples. Sequencing was performed on whole blood, taken in connection with sensitization to the hapten diphenylcyclopropenone (DPC). The V call is TRBV6-2 or TRBV6-3, the J call TRBJ2-3, with TRBD2 matching over 10 bases. CDR3 in DNA: TGTGCCAGCAGTTTCAGAGCGGGAGGGTCAGATACGCAGTATTTT. It codes for CASSFRAGGSDTQYF.